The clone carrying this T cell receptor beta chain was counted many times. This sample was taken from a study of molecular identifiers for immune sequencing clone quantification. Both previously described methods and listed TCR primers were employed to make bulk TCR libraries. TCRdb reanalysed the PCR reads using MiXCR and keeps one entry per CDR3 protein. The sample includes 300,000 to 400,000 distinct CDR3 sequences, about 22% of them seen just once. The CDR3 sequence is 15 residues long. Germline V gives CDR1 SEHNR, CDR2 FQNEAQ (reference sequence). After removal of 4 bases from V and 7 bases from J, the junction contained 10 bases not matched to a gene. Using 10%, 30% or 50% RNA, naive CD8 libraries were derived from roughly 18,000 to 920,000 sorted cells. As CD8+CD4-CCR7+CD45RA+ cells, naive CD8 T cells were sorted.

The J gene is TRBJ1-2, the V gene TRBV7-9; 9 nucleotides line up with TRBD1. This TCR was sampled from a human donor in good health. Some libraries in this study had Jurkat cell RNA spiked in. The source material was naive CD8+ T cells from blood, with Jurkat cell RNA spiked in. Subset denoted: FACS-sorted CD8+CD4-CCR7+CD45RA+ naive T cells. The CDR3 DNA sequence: TGTGCCAGCAGCTGGGTTCCGGGACAGGGTCTTGGCTACACCTTC. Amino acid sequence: CASSWVPGQGLGYTF.